The sequence of this T cell receptor (beta chain) was determined in a study of Graves' ophthalmopathy and Graves' hyperthyroidism. Ophthalmopathy not arising within 18 months of follow-up defined hyperthyroidism as stable. This clonotype was counted many times. CDR3 regions of TCR beta were amplified from RNA transcripts. RT-PCR with HTBI primers came first, then second-round multiplex PCR. TCRdb used MiXCR to reprocess the multiplex PCR reads, holding one entry per CDR3 protein. The sample contains some 350,000 distinct CDR3 sequences, roughly a sixth of which appear only once. The CDR3 is 13 residues long. Per the germline V gene, CDR1 is MDHEN and CDR2 is SYDVKM. Trimming at V came to 8 bases and at J to 6 bases, leaving 10 bases not matched to a gene.

This TCR derives from an adult woman with stable Graves' hyperthyroidism. V usage is TRBV28 and J usage is TRBJ2-7; 7 nucleotides agree with TRBD2. Sequences were obtained from peripheral blood. This CDR3 reads CASAELSGFEQYF. Written as DNA, the CDR3 is TGTGCCAGCGCAGAGCTTAGCGGGTTCGAGCAGTACTTC. The full variable domain, with the rest looked up from reference TRBV28 and TRBJ2-7, is DVKVTQSSRYLVKRTGEKVFLECVQDMDHENMFWYRQDPGLGLRLIYFSYDVKMKEKGDIPEGYSVSREKKERFSLILESASTNQTSMYLCASAELSGFEQYFGPGTRLTVT.